The 28 T cell receptor beta chains given below trace back to one sample, sequenced in a study of blood T cell repertoires in COVID-19. Method: immunoSEQ multiplex PCR; TCRdb's copy keeps in-frame clones and lacks some. This table holds roughly 70,000 clones, more than 70% found once. Sequenced material: peripheral blood. These receptors all stem from a woman between 70 and 85 years old with acute or convalescent COVID-19.

The chain employs TRBV6-1 and TRBJ1-5; D gene uncertain. The germline V and J ends were trimmed by 1 base and 7 bases, with 11 bases remaining between them. In germline, CDR1 is MNHNS, CDR2 SASEGT. This CDR3 comprises 14 residues. This CDR3 is CASSEGDSSQPQHF. DNA of the CDR3: TGTGCCAGCAGTGAAGGAGACTCCAGCCAGCCCCAGCATTTT.

This clone was counted between two and nine times. This rearrangement joins TRBV5-4 to TRBJ2-3, with a tentative D call TRBD2 (6 bases). The germline V gene has CDR1 SGHNT and CDR2 YYREEE (reference sequence). V was shortened by 0 bases and J by 5 bases, with 13 bases between the two germline ends. The CDR3 spans 15 residues. The CDR3 protein is CASSLARAGGDTQYF. CDR3 nucleotides: TGTGCCAGCAGCTTGGCCAGGGCCGGGGGAGATACGCAGTATTTT.

Remarks on this clone: The same CDR3 also results from other DNA sequences found in this sample. The chain recombines TRBV5-4 with TRBJ2-2; weak D call: TRBD2 (6 bases). The CDR3 runs 15 residues. The V and J ends lost 1 base and 4 bases respectively, with 11 bases between them. Germline-derived CDR1 and CDR2 are SGHNT and YYREEE (reference sequence). CDR3 sequence: CASSLLGLTTGELFF. As DNA, the CDR3 is TGTGCCAGCAGCTTGTTAGGACTAACCACCGGGGAGCTGTTTTTT. Together with reference TRBV5-4 and TRBJ2-2, the CDR3 gives the full variable domain: ETGVTQSPTHLIKTRGQQVTLRCSSQSGHNTVSWYQQALGQGPQFIFQYYREEENGRGNFPPRFSGLQFPNYSSELNVNALELDDSALYLCASSLLGLTTGELFFGEGSRLTVL.

The gene calls are TRBV11-2 and TRBJ2-1, with 7 positions matching TRBD2. After removal of 5 bases from V and 3 bases from J, the junction contained 4 bases not matched to a gene. The CDR3 runs to 14 residues. Germline lookup yields CDR1 SGHAT and CDR2 FQNNGV. In DNA form, the CDR3 reads TGTGCCAGCAGCCCGCGGACTAGCTACAATGAGCAGTTCTTC. Translation: CASSPRTSYNEQFF.

The chain has TRBV30 and TRBJ1-1; 7 nucleotides line up with TRBD1. The germline V gene encodes CDR1 GTSNPN and CDR2 SVGIG (reference sequence). There are 15 residues in the CDR3. Trimming removed 0 bases from V and 6 bases from J; junction bases left unmatched: 10. CDR3 sequence (DNA): TGTGCCTGGAGTGTATCGTCGAGGGGGCTGGCTGAAGCTTTCTTT. Protein: CAWSVSSRGLAEAFF. The whole variable domain, remainder taken from reference TRBV30 and TRBJ1-1, is SQTIHQWPATLVQPVGSPLSLECTVEGTSNPNLYWYRQAAGRGLQLLFYSVGIGQISSEVPQNLSASRPQDRQFILSSKKLLLSDSGFYLCAWSVSSRGLAEAFFGQGTRLTVV.

CDR3 bases: TGTGCCAGCAGGGAACAGAACGCCCCCTCCTACGAGCAGTACTTC. Translated: CASREQNAPSYEQYF. The genes are TRBV2 and TRBJ2-7; no clear D gene. The CDR3 is made up of 15 amino acids. V dropped 6 bases and J dropped 0 bases, with 15 bases sitting between them. From germline, CDR1 is SNHLY and CDR2 FYNNEI.

The gene calls are TRBV5-6 and TRBJ2-5; the D gene is possibly TRBD2 (5 bases). The CDR3 totals 15 residues. V lost 4 bases to trimming and J lost 5 bases, with 18 bases between them. In germline, CDR1 is SGHDT, CDR2 YYEEEE. CDR3 nucleotide sequence: TGTGCCAGCAGCCGGGGTCCTCCGCTAAGGGAGACCCAGTACTTC. Its protein is CASSRGPPLRETQYF.

The gene calls are TRBV2 and TRBJ1-3, with 7 bases matching TRBD1. Germline CDR1 SNHLY, CDR2 FYNNEI. There are 14 residues in the CDR3. J gave up 2 bases and V 4 bases, and 2 bases lay outside the gene matches. The CDR3 DNA follows: TGTGCCAGCAGTGCAGGGGGAGCTGGAAACACCATATATTTT. This gives the protein CASSAGGAGNTIYF.

This clone was observed once. The gene calls are TRBV6-5 and TRBJ1-2; 9 bases map to TRBD1. Unmatched junction bases numbered 5, after V lost 8 bases and J lost 4 bases. The CDR3 loop spans 13 amino acids. CDR1 is MNHEY, CDR2 SVGAGI, per germline. CDR3: CASLVQGAYGYTF. Written as DNA, the CDR3 is TGTGCCAGCTTGGTACAGGGGGCCTATGGCTACACCTTC.

The chain employs TRBV3-1 (or the pseudogene TRBV3-2) and TRBJ2-5, with a tentative D call TRBD2 (7 bases). Trimming pared 0 bases from V and 7 bases from J, leaving 12 bases between. The CDR3 runs 14 residues. Looked up from germline, CDR1 is LGHDT and CDR2 is YNNKEL (reference sequence). The CDR3 here is CASSQERGGATQYF. In DNA, the CDR3 is TGTGCCAGCAGCCAAGAGAGGGGGGGTGCGACCCAGTACTTC.

This rearrangement joins TRBV7-9 to TRBJ2-1; TRBD1 aligns across 10 bases. Germline values: CDR1 SEHNR, CDR2 FQNEAQ (reference sequence). J lost 8 bases, V lost 4 bases, and 14 bases had no gene match. The CDR3 consists of 17 residues. The CDR3 region has the DNA TGTGCCAGCAGCTCAACCCCAGGGGACAGGGGTTGGCATGAGCAGTTCTTC. Translating it yields CASSSTPGDRGWHEQFF.

The chain has TRBV2 and TRBJ2-3, with 8 bases identical to TRBD2. After removal of 6 bases from V and 2 bases from J, the junction contained 10 bases not matched to a gene. The CDR3 length is 16 residues. Looked up from germline, CDR1 is SNHLY and CDR2 is FYNNEI. CDR3 DNA sequence: TGTGCCAGCAGATTCTCAGCGGGGGAGTCCACAGATACGCAGTATTTT. It encodes CASRFSAGESTDTQYF. Together with reference TRBV2 and TRBJ2-3, the CDR3 gives the full variable domain: EPEVTQTPSHQVTQMGQEVILRCVPISNHLYFYWYRQILGQKVEFLVSFYNNEISEKSEIFDDQFSVERPDGSNFTLKIRSTKLEDSAMYFCASRFSAGESTDTQYFGPGTRLTVL.

This sequence joins TRBV24-1 and TRBJ2-2; no clear D. In germline, CDR1 is KGHDR, CDR2 SFDVKD. This CDR3 has 13 residues. Between the trimmed V and J ends, which lost 2 bases and 6 bases, there was a span of 6 bases. CDR3 sequence reads: CATSDSWPGELFF. The CDR3, as DNA: TGTGCCACCAGTGATTCATGGCCCGGGGAGCTGTTTTTT.

This clone occurred a few times. V gene TRBV19 combines with J gene TRBJ1-1; no clear D gene. Trimming pared 3 bases from V and 5 bases from J, leaving 13 bases between. Germline V gene data show CDR1 as LNHDA and CDR2 as SQIVND (reference sequence). This CDR3 contains 14 residues. The DNA for the CDR3 is TGTGCCAGTAGTATTATGGTTGGAGGAACTGAAGCTTTCTTT. Translation: CASSIMVGGTEAFF.

This chain connects TRBV25-1 to TRBJ1-2; D remains unclear. V was clipped by 6 bases and J by 8 bases, with 13 bases between them. Per germline, CDR1 MGHDK and CDR2 SYGVNS. This CDR3 contains 12 residues. CDR3 protein: CASRSIMGGYTF. CDR3 nucleotide sequence: TGTGCCAGCAGGTCCATAATGGGCGGCTACACCTTC.

J is TRBJ2-7 and V is TRBV18; 12 positions agree with TRBD2. The length of the CDR3 is 15 residues. Germline CDR1 and CDR2: KGHSH and LQKENI. The V gene end was trimmed by 3 bases and the J gene end by 2 bases; junction bases not matched to a gene: 2. CDR3 amino acids: CASSPTSGGTYEQYF. CDR3 in DNA: TGTGCCAGCTCACCGACTAGCGGGGGCACCTACGAGCAGTACTTC.

The V and J genes are TRBV5-1 and TRBJ1-1; 7 bases agree with TRBD1. The germline CDR1 and CDR2 sequences are SGHRS and YFSETQ. This CDR3 contains 15 residues. Trimming cost V 3 bases and J 1 base; bases outside gene matches: 6. CDR3 region: CASSYAGTENTEAFF. CDR3 nucleotides: TGCGCCAGCAGCTACGCCGGGACAGAGAACACTGAAGCTTTCTTT.

The chain is built from TRBV11-2 and TRBJ2-7, with 10 positions matching TRBD2. The length of the CDR3 is 17 residues. From germline, CDR1 is SGHAT and CDR2 FQNNGV. After removal of 3 bases from V and 2 bases from J, the junction contained 10 bases not matched to a gene. The CDR3 sequence is CASSFQGLAYATYEQYF. As DNA, the CDR3 is TGTGCCAGCAGCTTCCAGGGACTAGCGTATGCCACCTACGAGCAGTACTTC.

This chain joins TRBV19 and TRBJ1-1, with D possibly matching TRBD1 (5 bases). The CDR3 contains 15 residues. Germline V gives CDR1 LNHDA, CDR2 SQIVND (reference sequence). V lost 0 bases and J lost 5, with 13 bases in between. CDR3 amino acids: CASSIDWASGTEAFF. The CDR3 DNA sequence: TGTGCCAGTAGTATAGATTGGGCCTCAGGGACTGAAGCTTTCTTT.

This clone occurred once. This rearrangement joins TRBV30 to TRBJ1-5; D unclear. Germline values: CDR1 GTSNPN, CDR2 SVGIG (reference sequence). The CDR3 length is 13 residues. The V end lost 0 bases, the J end lost 6 bases, and 9 bases lay between the germline ends. The CDR3: CAWSVEGTQPQHF. The CDR3 bases are TGTGCCTGGAGTGTTGAGGGTACTCAGCCCCAGCATTTT.

This chain joins TRBV2 and TRBJ2-1, with 7 positions matching TRBD1. V shed 6 bases, J shed 0 bases, and the junction held 17 bases outside the gene matches. This CDR3 spans 19 amino acids. Germline lookup yields CDR1 SNHLY and CDR2 FYNNEI. CDR3 loop: CASSQIPWTGRSSYNEQFF. The DNA of the CDR3 is TGTGCCAGCAGCCAAATCCCCTGGACAGGCAGAAGCTCCTACAATGAGCAGTTCTTC.

The V and J genes are TRBV19 and TRBJ2-1; 12 nucleotides agree with TRBD2. Germline V gene data show CDR1 as LNHDA and CDR2 as SQIVND (reference sequence). After removal of 9 bases from V and 9 bases from J, the junction contained 9 bases not matched to a gene. The CDR3 has 14 residues. CDR3 sequence: CASNLAGGVGEQFF. The CDR3 nucleotides read TGTGCCAGCAACCTAGCGGGGGGGGTCGGTGAGCAGTTCTTC.

The chain carries TRBV6-5 and TRBJ1-1; D unclear. Germline CDR1 is MNHEY and CDR2 is SVGAGI. V was pared by 6 bases and J by 0 bases, with 8 bases between. The CDR3 totals 13 residues. This CDR3 reads CASRIDLNTEAFF. Here the CDR3 DNA reads TGTGCCAGCAGGATTGACTTGAACACTGAAGCTTTCTTT.

This sequence joins TRBV29-1 and TRBJ1-4; TRBD1 matches at 9 bases. The germline V gene encodes CDR1 SQVTM and CDR2 ANQGSEA. The length of the CDR3 is 16 residues. Losses at the gene ends were 7 bases for V and 7 bases for J; bases not matched to a gene: 16. In DNA form, the CDR3 reads TGCAGCGCCGGCGGGACAGGGTCCCCCTCGGCTGAAAAACTGTTTTTT. It yields the protein CSAGGTGSPSAEKLFF.

This clone was counted a single time. The CDR3 protein is CASSQGVGLNTEAFF. DNA of the CDR3: TGCGCCAGCAGCCAAGGAGTGGGGCTGAACACTGAAGCTTTCTTT. V usage is TRBV4-3 and J usage is TRBJ1-1; possibly TRBD1 for D (5 bases). Trimming cost V 1 base and J 0 bases, with 9 bases left between them. The CDR3 extends over 15 amino acids. Germline lookup yields CDR1 LGHNA and CDR2 YSLEER.

This clone was counted a few times. The chain links TRBV27 to TRBJ2-3; D is perhaps TRBD1 (6 bases). CDR3 length: 14 residues. V shed 6 bases and J shed 3 bases, with 13 bases lying between them. Germline values: CDR1 MNHEY, CDR2 SMNVEV (reference sequence). In DNA form, the CDR3 reads TGTGCCAGCAGGGGGGTTCAGGGGACAGATACGCAGTATTTT. It translates to CASRGVQGTDTQYF.

The chain has TRBV7-9 and TRBJ2-7; D is undetermined. This CDR3 has 13 amino acids. Germline V CDR1 and CDR2: SEHNR, FQNEAQ (reference sequence). V lost 5 bases, J lost 3 bases, and 11 bases lay in between. The CDR3 reads CASSPSRFYEQYF. CDR3 bases: TGTGCCAGCAGCCCATCGCGGTTCTACGAGCAGTACTTC. Looking up the rest from reference TRBV7-9 and TRBJ2-7 gives the full variable domain: DTGVSQNPRHKITKRGQNVTFRCDPISEHNRLYWYRQTLGQGPEFLTYFQNEAQLEKSRLLSDRFSAERPKGSFSTLEIQRTEQGDSAMYLCASSPSRFYEQYFGPGTRLTVT.

The chain links TRBV10-3 to TRBJ1-1; D may be TRBD1 (6 bases). The CDR3 length is 12 residues. V dropped 5 bases and J dropped 4 bases, with 8 bases sitting between them. Looked up from germline, CDR1 is ENHRY and CDR2 is SYGVKD. CDR3 DNA: TGTGCCATCAGTCCGACAGGCACTGAAGCTTTCTTT. Its translation is CAISPTGTEAFF.